The present entry profiles one T cell receptor beta chain with its context. The sample is drawn from a study of blood T cell repertoires in COVID-19. Study-level information: COVID-19 samples, acute and convalescent, were from the United States, Italy and Spain. From T cells, B-cell-depleted T cells, or PBMCs came the material, which was cDNA or gDNA.

Per the authors' pipeline: Reference gene primer amplification in the assay estimated nucleated cell counts. Libraries were prepared by immunoSEQ multiplex PCR; TCRdb keeps only in-frame clonotypes and omits some of them. That table furnishes V, J and clone size, whereas the DNA furnished D and trimming. The sample includes approximately 320,000 clones, over 75% of them seen just once. Germline values: CDR1 SGHRS, CDR2 YFSETQ. CDR3 length equals 18 residues. The V segment lost 0 bases and the J segment 2 bases; nucleotides outside the gene matches: 11. Specimen: peripheral blood. The sequence was collected from a human donor in a cohort sampled during active COVID-19. V is TRBV5-1 and J is TRBJ1-2, with TRBD1 matching 9 bases. The CDR3 DNA follows: TGCGCCAGCAGCTTGGGTTTAACCGGGACAGGGAAAAACTATGGCTACACCTTC. It codes for CASSLGLTGTGKNYGYTF.